One and the same sample provided the 14 T cell receptor beta chains below, sequenced in a study of follicular helper T cells after annual influenza vaccination. Stated time point: 2015-2016 season, pre-vaccination. Generated by immunoSEQ multiplex PCR, the TCRdb table keeps only in-frame clones and is missing some. Of about 9,300 clones in the sample, over 85% were seen once. The input for sequencing was CXCR5+ CD38- circulating T follicular helper cells from blood, taken on the day of influenza vaccination. This sample's subset: circulating Tfh, non-naive CD4+CXCR5+PD-1+ (ICOS+CD38+ or ICOS-CD38-). The receptor source for this set is an adult who received the influenza vaccine.

The V gene is TRBV29-1, the J gene TRBJ1-2; 9 bases line up with TRBD1. CDR1 and CDR2 (germline): SQVTM, ANQGSEA. The CDR3 runs to 14 residues. V shed 3 bases, J shed 4 bases, and the junction held 6 bases outside the gene matches. This CDR3 reads CSVEPQGAGYGYTF. The CDR3 DNA reads TGCAGCGTTGAGCCACAGGGGGCGGGCTATGGCTACACCTTC. Looking up the rest from reference TRBV29-1 and TRBJ1-2 gives the full variable domain: SAVISQKPSRDICQRGTSLTIQCQVDSQVTMMFWYRQQPGQSLTLIATANQGSEATYESGFVIDKFPISRPNLTFSTLTVSNMSPEDSSIYLCSVEPQGAGYGYTFGSGTRLTVV.

This chain joins TRBV10-3 and TRBJ2-3; D may be TRBD2 (5 bases). V was trimmed by 7 bases and J by 4 bases, leaving 6 bases between them. The germline gives CDR1 ENHRY, CDR2 SYGVKD. The CDR3 totals 11 residues. CDR3: CAIKEADTQYF. In nucleotides, the CDR3 is TGTGCCATCAAGGAGGCAGATACGCAGTATTTT.

V is TRBV27 and J is TRBJ1-4; TRBD1 matches at 8 bases. Germline V gene sequence: CDR1 MNHEY, CDR2 SMNVEV (reference sequence). Trimming cost V 7 bases and J 8 bases; bases outside gene matches: 9. The CDR3 has 14 residues. In DNA form, the CDR3 reads TGTGCCAGCACCTCCGGCAGGGGGCCCGAAAAACTGTTTTTT. Translation gives CASTSGRGPEKLFF.

This chain joins TRBV5-4 and TRBJ2-2; D not certain. Between the trimmed V and J ends, which lost 5 bases and 3 bases, there was a span of 11 bases. Germline V CDR1 and CDR2: SGHNT, YYREEE (reference sequence). This CDR3 comprises 14 residues. CDR3 coding DNA: TGTGCCAGCAGGCCCCCACTGGACACCGGGGAGCTGTTTTTT. Translating it yields CASRPPLDTGELFF.

The genes are TRBV29-1 and TRBJ1-2; 10 bases match TRBD1. In germline, CDR1 is SQVTM, CDR2 ANQGSEA. The CDR3 loop spans 15 amino acids. V lost 0 bases to trimming and J lost 6 bases; unmatched junction nucleotides: 7. The CDR3 loop reads CSVEDPGQGNHGYTF. The CDR3 DNA reads as TGCAGCGTTGAAGATCCGGGACAGGGGAACCATGGCTACACCTTC. The whole variable domain, remainder taken from reference TRBV29-1 and TRBJ1-2, is SAVISQKPSRDICQRGTSLTIQCQVDSQVTMMFWYRQQPGQSLTLIATANQGSEATYESGFVIDKFPISRPNLTFSTLTVSNMSPEDSSIYLCSVEDPGQGNHGYTFGSGTRLTVV.

The chain uses TRBV7-9 and TRBJ1-6; D is undetermined. There are 13 residues in the CDR3. Germline V gene sequence: CDR1 SEHNR, CDR2 FQNEAQ (reference sequence). Trimming took off 3 bases at V and 8 bases at J, with 8 bases between the two ends. CDR3 DNA: TGTGCCAGCAGCTTCCTGCAGGATTCACCCCTCCACTTT. This translates into CASSFLQDSPLHF.

CDR3 nucleotides: TGTGCCAGCAGCCAAGGTGGTGTGGACTATGGCTACACCTTC. Translated, it gives CASSQGGVDYGYTF. This chain links TRBV14 with TRBJ1-2; D gene unclear. The V gene lost 1 base and the J gene lost 3 bases, with 9 bases spanning the gap. The CDR3 sequence is 14 residues long. The germline V gene encodes CDR1 SGHDN and CDR2 FVKESK.

The chain employs TRBV5-1 and TRBJ2-1; D gene unclear. Deletions cut 4 bases from V and 0 bases from J, with 11 bases between. The germline CDR1 and CDR2 sequences are SGHRS and YFSETQ. This CDR3 contains 15 residues. DNA of the CDR3: TGCGCCAGCAGCGCTATGAGAGTCTCCTACAATGAGCAGTTCTTC. It translates to CASSAMRVSYNEQFF.

The rearrangement joins TRBV5-1 to TRBJ1-1; 7 nucleotides match TRBD1. V was pared by 4 bases and J by 3 bases, with 9 bases of the junction left unmatched. Germline V gene sequence: CDR1 SGHRS, CDR2 YFSETQ. The CDR3 consists of 15 residues. Written as DNA, the CDR3 is TGCGCCAGCAGCGCCGGACAGGTCTTTGACACTGAAGCTTTCTTT. Amino acids: CASSAGQVFDTEAFF.

The gene calls are TRBV6-5 and TRBJ1-1; no reliable D call. The CDR3 is 12 amino acids. The V gene lost 2 bases and the J gene lost 8 bases, with 9 bases spanning the gap. Germline V gene lookup returns CDR1 MNHEY and CDR2 SVGAGI. The CDR3 DNA is TGTGCCAGCAGTTACCATGGCTCCGAAGCTTTCTTT. Translation gives CASSYHGSEAFF.

The chain joins TRBV5-1 to TRBJ2-3; D is possibly TRBD1 (6 bases). Germline assignment: CDR1 SGHRS and CDR2 YFSETQ. Trimming removed 0 bases at V and 3 bases at J, with 8 bases between. The CDR3 consists of 14 residues. The CDR3 DNA follows: TGCGCCAGCAGCTTGGCTACAGGGACAGATACGCAGTATTTT. It is translated as CASSLATGTDTQYF.

This chain links TRBV7-2 with TRBJ2-6, with unresolved D. The V gene's germline CDR1 is SGHTA and CDR2 FQGNSA. V gave up 5 bases and J gave up 1 base, with 9 bases separating them. The CDR3 totals 15 residues. This CDR3 is CASSLRLSGANVLTF. CDR3 coding DNA: TGTGCCAGCAGCCTCAGACTTTCTGGGGCCAACGTCCTGACTTTC.

This rearrangement joins TRBV5-5 to TRBJ2-7; TRBD1 matches at 7 bases. CDR3 length: 15 residues. Trimming cost V 5 bases and J 3 bases; bases outside gene matches: 11. CDR1 SGHKS and CDR2 YYEKEE come from the germline V gene (reference sequence). This chain's CDR3 is CASSTSTGVIYEQYF. The CDR3 DNA is TGTGCCAGCAGTACGTCCACAGGGGTTATCTACGAGCAGTACTTC. Together with reference TRBV5-5 and TRBJ2-7, the CDR3 gives the full variable domain: DAGVTQSPTHLIKTRGQQVTLRCSPISGHKSVSWYQQVLGQGPQFIFQYYEKEERGRGNFPDRFSARQFPNYSSELNVNALLLGDSALYLCASSTSTGVIYEQYFGPGTRLTVT.

This chain connects TRBV23-1 to TRBJ1-1; unclear D gene. TRBV23-1 is annotated as an ORF whose role is uncertain. The CDR3 covers 13 residues. The V end lost 9 bases, the J end lost 5 bases, and 16 bases lay between the germline ends. The CDR3 DNA reads TGCGCCAGGAGGTACCCCAGCGGAACTGAAGCTTTCTTT. Protein: CARRYPSGTEAFF.